This TCR beta chain is from a study of graft-versus-host responses after intestinal transplantation (dated by TCRdb to the early 2020s). For context, the study as a whole: The transplants that recipients got were multivisceral, liver-intestinal, or isolated intestinal. Bulk TCR-beta CDR3 sequencing was used to track graft-versus-host and host-versus-graft alloreactive T cell clones in the graft, circulation and bone marrow after intestinal transplantation. The cohort enrolled some 23 intestinal transplant recipients including one retransplant, and a few patients lacking pretransplant specimens were excluded. Rather than going through the commercial service, samples from three later patients were sequenced in-house on an Illumina MiSeq and processed with MiXCR. Every recipient was given anti-thymocyte globulin induction, followed by 2 to 4 years of maintenance tacrolimus and steroids. To identify alloreactive clones, pre-transplant mixed lymphocyte reaction products were sequenced and compared with unstimulated pre-transplant donor and recipient T cells. A peak of at least 4% donor T cells among recipient peripheral blood mononuclear cells was the definition used for donor T cell macrochimerism. Overall results and qualifications from the work: In patients with donor T cell macrochimerism, the allografts had high GvH to HvG T cell clonal ratios. The conclusions were limited by the relatively low number and heterogeneity of the intestinal transplant patients. GvH clones were detected in recipient bone marrow, and some of these GvH clones were observed earlier in ileal mucosa or blood, consistent with an intestinal mucosal origin. Early after transplant, peak levels of circulating GvH clones were associated with declines in HvG clones.

Libraries were prepared through the immunoSEQ multiplex PCR assay. High-throughput TCR-beta CDR3 sequencing of genomic DNA from most patients was performed by Adaptive Biotechnologies. In the paper's pipeline: Adaptive's ImmunoSEQ software supplied the TCR sequencing data for 18 patients, while MiXCR and VDJtools were used to process a few other patients. CDR3 nucleotide sequences shared between donor and recipient were removed because the origin of such sequences could not be assigned. To be classed as alloreactive, a clone needed at least 2-fold expansion over unstimulated cells and a minimum CFSE-low frequency of 0.002% (template counts) or 0.001% (read counts). Clones were considered mappable if detected in sequenced pre-transplant spleen, lymph node, or MLR CFSE-low populations of the donor or recipient. The cumulative frequency of alloreactive clones was calculated as a percentage of all sequences, weighted by copy number. The immuneACCESS repertoire file appears here via TCRdb, limited to in-frame rearrangements. These files lack a portion of the clones; in checked studies, under half of the deficit traces to unresolved V genes, and the cause of the others is not known. Clone size and V and J calls were adopted from that table, with D and trimming inferred from the DNA. Across this sample there are thousands of clones, with about four fifths seen only once. Approximately 8% of the sample belongs to the ten largest clones.

A few counts support this clone. Which antigen it targets is not known. No much larger clone is present one base from it, and per-base qualities are unavailable. To isolate intraepithelial and lamina propria lymphocytes from graft specimens, dithiothreitol, EDTA incubations and collagenase D digestion were used. Serial intestinal graft biopsy specimens collected up to 600 days after transplant underwent bulk TCR-beta sequencing. From its cysteine to its phenylalanine, the CDR3 spans 13 amino acids. CDR3 DNA is the only sequence kept; it has 39 bases, read in frame from the first base. V is pared back by 6 bases and J by 0 bases, with 5 bases lying between the germline termini. Looking up the germline V gene (reference sequence) yields CDR1 WNHNN and CDR2 SYGVQD.

This clonotype was sampled from a human patient who received an intestinal transplant, so some T cells may come from the graft donor. The chain is made from TRBV10-1 and TRBJ1-4, and perhaps TRBD1 as D gene, on 5 matching bases. Sample: ileum tissue, taken 307 days after intestinal transplant. This receptor carries the CDR3 CASRTATNEKLFF. The DNA is as follows: TGCGCCAGCAGGACAGCAACTAATGAAAAACTGTTTTTT.